This TCR beta chain was retrieved from a study of Ad26.COV2.S vaccination and SARS-CoV-2 variants. Trimming took 0 bases from V and 7 from J, leaving 16 bases between them. Germline values: CDR1 MNHEY, CDR2 SVGEGT. This CDR3 has 16 amino acids. Here immunoSEQ multiplex PCR was the method, and the copy in TCRdb shows in-frame clones only, minus some. The repertoire includes over 110,000 clones, approximately 90% of them detected once, and approximately 5% sits in the top ten. The receptor was derived from a human donor who had recovered from COVID-19. The sequencing used peripheral blood, collected after recovery from COVID-19. The chain couples TRBV6-2 or TRBV6-3 to TRBJ1-5; D perhaps matches TRBD1 (5 bases). The CDR3, as DNA: TGTGCCAGCAGTTACTCGACGAGGGCAGGGTGGCAGCCCCAGCATTTT. It translates to CASSYSTRAGWQPQHF.